The 29 T cell receptor beta chains in this list originate from one sample, sequenced in a study of T cell clones after liver transplantation. Repertoires were generated with immunoSEQ multiplex PCR, while TCRdb's copy carries only in-frame clones and drops some. Altogether around 71,000 clones are present, over 70% being singletons, with the ten largest covering about 0.79%. The sequences come from CD4+ T cells from blood, collected 12 months after liver transplant. The receptors derive from a human patient who received a liver transplant. Some T cells may be transferred from the graft donor.

The chain employs TRBV11-3 and TRBJ2-2; either TRBD1 or TRBD2 may supply D (5 bases each). This CDR3 is 15 amino acids long. Germline CDR1 SGHNT, CDR2 YENEEA. The V gene lost 4 bases and the J gene lost 2 bases, with 11 bases spanning the gap. The DNA for the CDR3 is TGTGCCAGCAGCTCCGGGACCTACAACACCGGGGAGCTGTTTTTT. This sequence encodes CASSSGTYNTGELFF.

This clone was seen a handful of times. This sequence joins TRBV4-2 and TRBJ2-7; unclear D gene. From germline, CDR1 is LGHNA and CDR2 YNFKEQ. This CDR3 has 14 amino acids. V lost 6 bases to trimming and J lost 2 bases, with 14 bases between them. CDR3 amino acids: CASSPSRLTYEQYF. CDR3 in DNA: TGTGCCAGCAGTCCTTCCCGGCTAACCTACGAGCAGTACTTC.

This clone was seen once. This chain links TRBV21-1 with TRBJ1-5. TRBV21-1 is labeled a pseudogene. The CDR3 covers 15 residues. CDR3 in amino acids: CASPSLKGGERAQHF. The CDR3 nucleotides are TGTGCCAGCCCCAGTCTCAAGGGGGGGGAGAGGGCCCAGCATTTT.

This clone was counted a single time. The CDR3 nucleotides are TGTGCCAGCAGTGTGATAAGGACAGGGGTTGAAAAACTGTTTTTT. The encoded protein is CASSVIRTGVEKLFF. The chain joins TRBV2 to TRBJ1-4, with 9 bases lining up with TRBD1. Germline CDR1 SNHLY, CDR2 FYNNEI. CDR3 length: 15 amino acids. Trimming cost V 4 bases and J 7 bases; bases outside gene matches: 7.

V gene TRBV7-2 combines with J gene TRBJ2-1; 10 bases are shared with TRBD2. CDR1 and CDR2 from the germline V gene are SGHTA and FQGNSA. The CDR3 consists of 15 residues. Germline trimming cut 5 bases from V and 5 bases from J; bases unmatched to any gene: 6. In DNA form, the CDR3 reads TGTGCCAGCAGCCCCCGGACTAGCGGAAACAATGAGCAGTTCTTC. It is translated as CASSPRTSGNNEQFF.

The J gene is TRBJ2-1, the V gene TRBV7-2; D not certain. The CDR3 loop spans 12 amino acids. Germline V gene data show CDR1 as SGHTA and CDR2 as FQGNSA. V was trimmed by 5 bases and J by 13 bases, leaving 15 bases between them. The CDR3 bases are TGTGCCAGCAGCGTATATTCACGCTCTCAGTTCTTC. Translated, it gives CASSVYSRSQFF.

The genes are TRBV30 and TRBJ1-2; 10 nucleotides line up with TRBD1. Per germline, CDR1 GTSNPN and CDR2 SVGIG (reference sequence). The CDR3 is 15 amino acids. The CDR3 here is CARGQGPLRRYGYTF. CDR3 in DNA: TGTGCAAGGGGACAGGGGCCCCTACGTCGCTATGGCTACACCTTC.

J is TRBJ2-3 and V is TRBV27, with D uncertain. The CDR3 covers 13 residues. With 3 bases removed from V and 6 bases from J, the gap between germline ends came to 10 bases. The germline CDR1 and CDR2 sequences are MNHEY and SMNVEV (reference sequence). The CDR3 DNA reads TGTGCCAGCAGTTTGGACCATCGGGATACGCAGTATTTT. Its translation is CASSLDHRDTQYF.

This clone was seen at least ten times. J is TRBJ2-5 and V is TRBV11-1; 10 nucleotides align to TRBD1. Losses at the gene ends were 3 bases for V and 4 bases for J; bases not matched to a gene: 2. The CDR3 is made up of 14 amino acids. CDR1 SGHAT and CDR2 FQDESV come from the germline V gene (reference sequence). The CDR3 here is CASSFDRGRETQYF. CDR3 DNA sequence: TGTGCCAGCAGCTTTGACAGGGGGCGAGAGACCCAGTACTTC.

V usage is TRBV18 and J usage is TRBJ2-3, with a tentative D call TRBD2 (6 bases). CDR3 length equals 14 residues. Trimming took 3 bases from V and 3 from J, leaving 10 bases between them. Per the germline V gene, CDR1 is KGHSH and CDR2 is LQKENI. This CDR3 reads CASSPGSQTDTQYF. The CDR3 DNA is TGTGCCAGCTCACCCGGGAGTCAGACAGATACGCAGTATTTT.

The chain links TRBV30 to TRBJ2-5, with 13 bases fitting TRBD2. The CDR3 spans 16 residues. From germline, CDR1 is GTSNPN and CDR2 SVGIG (reference sequence). V lost 0 bases, J lost 2 bases, and 3 bases stayed unmatched. CDR3 in DNA: TGTGCCTGGAGTGTAGGGGGACTAGCGGGACAAGAGACCCAGTACTTC. It yields the protein CAWSVGGLAGQETQYF.

This clone was seen once. This chain uses TRBV5-6 with TRBJ2-7, with 8 bases aligning to TRBD1. This CDR3 is built from 15 residues. V shed 4 bases and J 3 bases; nucleotides not matched to a gene: 9. CDR1 is SGHDT and CDR2 is YYEEEE in the germline V gene. The CDR3, as DNA: TGTGCCAGCAGCCCAACGACAGGGGCCGGCTACGAGCAGTACTTC. This gives the protein CASSPTTGAGYEQYF.

The chain joins TRBV7-9 to TRBJ1-4; TRBD1 matches 7 bases. The CDR3 is made up of 14 amino acids. V shed 5 bases, J shed 3 bases, and the junction held 3 bases outside the gene matches. Germline CDR1 is SEHNR and CDR2 is FQNEAQ (reference sequence). CDR3 region: CASSLGTANEKLFF. The CDR3 DNA sequence: TGTGCCAGCAGCCTCGGGACAGCTAATGAAAAACTGTTTTTT.

Points on this clone: The sample carries other DNA sequences with the same CDR3. J is TRBJ2-3 and V is TRBV5-1; unclear D gene. The V gene's germline CDR1 is SGHRS and CDR2 YFSETQ. The V and J ends lost 0 bases and 1 base respectively, with 3 bases between them. This CDR3 has 13 amino acids. The CDR3 region has the DNA TGCGCCAGCAGCTTGGGGGGCACAGATACGCAGTATTTT. It specifies CASSLGGTDTQYF.

The chain carries TRBV6-6 and TRBJ1-1; TRBD1 might be the D (6 bases). The V and J ends lost 2 bases and 3 bases respectively, with 13 bases between them. This CDR3 spans 15 amino acids. Germline values: CDR1 MNHNY, CDR2 SVGAGI (reference sequence). CDR3 sequence: CASSYRGYRDTEAFF. Written as DNA, the CDR3 is TGTGCCAGCAGTTACAGGGGGTACAGAGACACTGAAGCTTTCTTT.

V and J are TRBV7-2 and TRBJ2-1, with 9 bases identical to TRBD2. There are 16 residues in the CDR3. Germline V CDR1 and CDR2: SGHTA, FQGNSA. Unmatched junction bases numbered 13, after V lost 2 bases and J lost 11 bases. The CDR3 nucleotides are TGTGCCAGCAGCTTACAGCCCCCTAGCGGGGTGAAGAAGCAGTTCTTC. It encodes CASSLQPPSGVKKQFF.

For this clone: The same CDR3 is also encoded by other DNA sequences in this sample. The V call is TRBV18, the J call TRBJ2-5; D is uncertain. Germline V gene data show CDR1 as KGHSH and CDR2 as LQKENI. This CDR3 has 13 amino acids. Trimming cost V 0 bases and J 2 bases, with 4 bases left between them. CDR3 coding DNA: TGTGCCAGCTCACCACCGGGGCAAGAGACCCAGTACTTC. Its translation is CASSPPGQETQYF.

This chain connects TRBV4-1 to TRBJ1-1; maybe TRBD1 (6 bases). V was cut by 3 bases and J by 8 bases, with 22 bases left in between. CDR1 and CDR2 from the germline V gene are MGHRA and YSYEKL. This CDR3 region has 16 residues. In DNA, the CDR3 is TGCGCCAGCAGCCATCGGCGTACAGGGAAGGGGATAGAAGCTTTCTTT. Its protein product is CASSHRRTGKGIEAFF.

This clone was counted a few times. V and J are TRBV5-6 and TRBJ2-7, with TRBD1 matching 9 bases. The CDR3 length is 16 residues. Germline V lookup: CDR1 SGHDT, CDR2 YYEEEE. The ends lost 4 bases at V and 0 bases at J; junction bases unmatched: 8. CDR3: CASSRIRDRASYEQYF. In DNA form, the CDR3 reads TGTGCCAGCAGCAGGATCCGGGACAGGGCCTCCTACGAGCAGTACTTC.

The chain uses TRBV29-1 and TRBJ1-5; perhaps TRBD1 as D (6 bases). V was shortened by 7 bases and J by 5 bases, with 12 bases between the two germline ends. Germline V gene data show CDR1 as SQVTM and CDR2 as ANQGSEA. The CDR3 totals 12 residues. CDR3 in DNA: TGCAGCGGGGGGGGCCTCGATCAGCCCCAGCATTTT. Translated, it gives CSGGGLDQPQHF.

The CDR3 loop reads CASSVDQRRGRVFGELFF. CDR3 nucleotide sequence: TGTGCCAGCAGCGTAGATCAACGCAGGGGACGGGTTTTCGGGGAGCTGTTTTTT. The chain uses TRBV7-2 and TRBJ2-2; TRBD1 might be the D (6 bases). Trimming took 5 bases from V and 7 from J, leaving 26 bases between them. The germline V gene has CDR1 SGHTA and CDR2 FQGNSA. The CDR3 sequence is 18 residues long.

J is TRBJ2-7 and V is TRBV5-1; 8 bases align to TRBD2. J was trimmed by 2 bases and V by 6 bases; bases with no gene match: 7. The length of the CDR3 is 14 residues. Per the germline V gene, CDR1 is SGHRS and CDR2 is YFSETQ. CDR3 bases: TGCGCCAGCACGCGGACTAGCACGCCCTACGAGCAGTACTTC. Its translation is CASTRTSTPYEQYF.

V is TRBV5-1 and J is TRBJ2-1, with 11 bases identical to TRBD1. Germline CDR1 and CDR2: SGHRS and YFSETQ. The CDR3 totals 18 residues. With 4 bases clipped from V and 3 bases from J, the junction kept 12 bases outside the gene matches. This CDR3 reads CASSVFGTGGNDYNEQFF. CDR3 DNA sequence: TGCGCCAGCAGCGTATTTGGGACAGGGGGTAACGACTACAATGAGCAGTTCTTC.

The rearrangement links TRBV21-1 to TRBJ1-4; the table's D call TRBD1 went unverified against the DNA. TRBV21-1 is a pseudogene segment. There are 15 residues in the CDR3. The CDR3 nucleotides read TGTGCCAGCAGCATGTCCGGGACAGGGGCTGAAAAACTGTTTTTT. It codes for CASSMSGTGAEKLFF.

This clone was found a few times. The rearrangement links TRBV11-2 to TRBJ2-7, with D maybe TRBD2 (6 bases). The CDR3 has 15 residues. Germline assignment: CDR1 SGHAT and CDR2 FQNNGV. The V end lost 5 bases, the J end lost 6 bases, and 20 bases lay between the germline ends. CDR3 coding DNA: TGTGCCAGCAGCCCCCTGCGGGGTCGCACGTCCGAGCAGTACTTC. The encoded protein is CASSPLRGRTSEQYF.

The genes are TRBV4-2 and TRBJ2-1; 9 bases line up with TRBD2. J was trimmed by 7 bases and V by 0 bases; bases with no gene match: 4. Germline V gene sequence: CDR1 LGHNA, CDR2 YNFKEQ. The CDR3 sequence is 15 residues long. DNA for the CDR3: TGTGCCAGCAGCCAAGAACCTAGCGGGACGAATGAGCAGTTCTTC. Translation gives CASSQEPSGTNEQFF.

The CDR3 DNA is TGTGCCAGCAGTTACCCCCGGGGACAGGGCTACAATGAGCAGTTCTTC. Translating gives CASSYPRGQGYNEQFF. The chain carries TRBV6-6 and TRBJ2-1; TRBD1 agrees at 9 bases. Germline V gene sequence: CDR1 MNHNY, CDR2 SVGAGI (reference sequence). J was trimmed by 3 bases and V by 2 bases; bases with no gene match: 5. The CDR3 is 16 residues long.

The chain recombines TRBV28 with TRBJ1-5, with 8 positions matching TRBD1. J gave up 9 bases and V 2 bases, and 6 bases lay outside the gene matches. The V gene's germline CDR1 is MDHEN and CDR2 SYDVKM. This CDR3 region has 14 residues. For the CDR3, the DNA is TGTGCCAGCAGTTTAGTTAACAGGGGGACGCCCCAGCATTTT. It is translated as CASSLVNRGTPQHF.

The V and J genes are TRBV7-2 and TRBJ2-2; 9 nucleotides agree with TRBD1. The CDR3 loop spans 15 amino acids. The V and J ends lost 2 bases and 4 bases, in that order; junction bases with no gene match: 2. Germline values: CDR1 SGHTA, CDR2 FQGNSA. The CDR3 region has the DNA TGTGCCAGCAGCTTAACAGGGGGCGCCACCGGGGAGCTGTTTTTT. Its translation: CASSLTGGATGELFF.